This T cell receptor beta chain originates from a study of T-cell reconstitution after alpha-beta-depleted transplantation in children. Germline V gene lookup returns CDR1 LGHNT and CDR2 FRNRAP. CDR3 length: 12 amino acids. Trimming left V 4 bases short and J 7 bases short, with 11 bases between. This clonotype was observed a few times. TCRbeta library construction was performed incorporating unique molecular identifiers. A single record per CDR3 protein comes from TCRdb applying MiXCR to the PCR reads. The table shows 600,000 or so distinct CDR3 sequences, with roughly 24% occurring only once. The sequences come from PBMCs, mostly from graft donor cells, collected 360 days after TCRalphabeta/CD19-depleted stem cell transplant. This sequence originates from a boy under three years old who had a stem cell transplant for acute myeloid leukemia, so the T cells may come from the graft donor. The rearrangement joins TRBV12-5 to TRBJ2-7; D uncertain. This CDR3 reads CASGSTRIEQYF. The CDR3 nucleotides are TGTGCTAGTGGTTCGACCCGCATAGAGCAGTACTTC. The variable domain in full, completed from reference TRBV12-5 and TRBJ2-7, reads DARVTQTPRHKVTEMGQEVTMRCQPILGHNTVFWYRQTMMQGLELLAYFRNRAPLDDSGMPKDRFSAEMPDATLATLKIQPSEPRDSAVYFCASGSTRIEQYFGPGTRLTVT.